This TCR beta chain was documented in a study of shared clonotypes between healthy human individuals. Study-level results: It was observed that roughly 5% of naive CD4 clonotypes were shared across a handful of donors. Clonotypes shared by all four sorted-subset donors had higher generation probabilities than non-shared clonotypes.

A word on this clone: Its antigen is still unknown.

Assay used: immunoSEQ multiplex PCR; TCRdb lists only in-frame clones, some missing. Among approximately 2.5 million clones listed, over 85% were seen once. Germline trimming cut 0 bases from V and 5 bases from J; bases unmatched to any gene: 5. CDR3 length equals 16 residues. Germline V gene sequence: CDR1 ENHRY, CDR2 SYGVKD. The rearrangement joins TRBV10-3 to TRBJ1-5; 9 nucleotides match TRBD1. The TCR comes from a man in his late teens or twenties in good health. The sample comprised naive CD4+ T cells sorted from blood. Subset in this sample: CD45RA+ positively selected. CDR3 sequence (DNA): TGTGCCATCAGTGAGTCTGCGGGACAGGGACATCAGCCCCAGCATTTT. This codes for CAISESAGQGHQPQHF.